What follows is one T cell receptor (beta chain) and its context. It has no known antigen specificity. No much larger clone is present one base from it, and per-base qualities are unavailable. The TCR beta CDR3 regions were amplified from RNA transcripts. For the first round of RT-PCR on the TCR CDR3, the HTBI primer set was used together with the Qiagen OneStep RT-PCR kit. The libraries were constructed in a second round of multiplex PCR and then size-selected and purified. Paired-end sequencing of the libraries was performed with 100 bp reads on an Illumina HiSeq2000. On the authors' methods: SOAPnuke was used to process the raw data, removing reads that contained adapters or uncalled bases, had a mean Phred below 15, or lacked an exact match to the constant primer or identifier. COPE v1.2.5 was used to merge the high-quality paired reads, and each unique nucleotide sequence was defined as a clonotype. MiTCR v1.1 was used to align clonotypes to the IMGT TRBV, TRBD and TRBJ reference segments. The analysis included only V-J combinations with a frequency above 0.0001, which together covered 99% to 99.2% of the repertoires. The TCS score was defined as the ratio of F50 (clonal expansion) to E x V (chaos), calculated using BLOSUM62-based TCRdist between CDR3 peptides within each V-J. Welch's t-statistics and random forest reduced fewer than 550 V-J features to 13, which were used in a naive Bayes classifier (R e1071). TCRdb reanalyzed the raw reads on its own, using fastp at Q25 for trimming and MiXCR for clone calling, and kept in-frame beta chains. Rows with a matching CDR3 protein are joined into one entry that keeps the most common DNA and genes. TCRdb's processing, not the authors' own work, is the source of the V and J calls. This sample comprises about 520,000 distinct CDR3 sequences, roughly 25% of them detected only once. About 10% of the sample belongs to the ten largest clones.

The data belong to a study of T cells in Graves' hyperthyroidism and ophthalmopathy (dated by TCRdb to the late 2010s). Study-level background: Peripheral blood samples were taken at the time of initial diagnosis, prior to any treatment. To identify TCR V-J signatures that set the groups apart, the researchers used a discovery cohort of roughly 100 patients, made up of around 40 with Graves' ophthalmopathy and approximately 57 with stable Graves' hyperthyroidism. Prospective prediction of ophthalmopathy was tested in an independent validation cohort of 18 to 20 hyperthyroidism patients and 17 patients who later progressed to ophthalmopathy. The roughly 91 discovery patients were randomly divided into training and test sets at a 7:3 ratio. In about six Graves' hyperthyroidism patients, the study also compared T-cell repertoires from thyroid tissue with T-cell repertoires from blood. Once sampling was done, hyperthyroidism patients were given methimazole at a starting dose of 30 mg daily, whereas ophthalmopathy patients were given high-dose intravenous methylprednisolone. According to the paper, TCR Vbeta CDR3 sequencing was carried out on 135 peripheral blood samples, which came from 40 to 45 ophthalmopathy, 75 to 80 hyperthyroidism and roughly 17 progressor patients.

Ophthalmopathy patients had moderately to severely active disease, with a Clinical Activity Score of 3 or more, a NOSPECS grade of 4 or more, and a disease duration of less than 3 months. Patients with uncontrolled infections, other autoimmune diseases, pregnancy or lactation were excluded. Clinical symptoms, serum thyroxine and TRAb, thyroid ultrasound, and orbital computed tomography formed the basis for the diagnoses. PBMCs were isolated from approximately 10 ml of fresh peripheral blood by Ficoll-Paque density gradient centrifugation. Total RNA was extracted using Trizol reagent, and RNA quality was assessed on an Agilent 2100 Bioanalyzer. The CDR3 spans 14 residues, from the cysteine through the phenylalanine. The sequence is cut down to CDR3 DNA, 42 bases in frame from base 1. The germline V gene (reference sequence) yields LGHDT for CDR1 and YNNKEL for CDR2. Trimming takes 3 bases from V and 4 bases from J, and the germline ends sit 13 bases apart.

Summary of the overall study and its limitations: During validation, the model predicted progression to ophthalmopathy a median of approximately 6.5 months ahead of onset, with around 70% sensitivity and around 73% specificity. Ophthalmopathy was separated from stable hyperthyroidism by a 13 V-J signature model, with around 90% sensitivity and about 81% specificity obtained in cross-validation and 80%/75% obtained in testing. Most expanded thyroid clonotypes (frequency above 0.001) were also found in blood, which suggests that blood repertoires may mirror thyroid immune responses. Sample size was not statistically predetermined, and blinding of investigators to group allocation was not performed.

The TCR was taken from a woman aged 25 to 45 with Graves' ophthalmopathy. The rearrangement combines TRBV3-1 with TRBJ2-7; the D gene is perhaps TRBD2, on 5 matching bases. The material sequenced was blood. The DNA sequence is as follows: TGTGCCAGCAGCCACCAGAGGGCCGGATACGAGCAGTACTTC. This sequence encodes CASSHQRAGYEQYF.